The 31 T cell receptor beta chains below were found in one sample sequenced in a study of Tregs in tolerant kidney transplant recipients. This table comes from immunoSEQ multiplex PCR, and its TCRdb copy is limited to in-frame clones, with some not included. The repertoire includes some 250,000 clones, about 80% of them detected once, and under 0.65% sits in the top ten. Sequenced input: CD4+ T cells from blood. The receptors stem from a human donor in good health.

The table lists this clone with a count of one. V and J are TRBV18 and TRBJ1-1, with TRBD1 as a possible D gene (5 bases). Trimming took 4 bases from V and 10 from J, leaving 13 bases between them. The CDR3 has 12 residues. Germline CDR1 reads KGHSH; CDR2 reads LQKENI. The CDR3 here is CASSRPTRGAFF. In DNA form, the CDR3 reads TGTGCCAGCTCACGCCCGACGAGGGGAGCTTTCTTT.

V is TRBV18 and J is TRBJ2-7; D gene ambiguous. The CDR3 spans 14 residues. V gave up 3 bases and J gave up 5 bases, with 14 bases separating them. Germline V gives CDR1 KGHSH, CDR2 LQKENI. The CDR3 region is CASSPQKGPHEQYF. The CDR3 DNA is TGTGCCAGCTCACCGCAAAAGGGCCCCCACGAGCAGTACTTC.

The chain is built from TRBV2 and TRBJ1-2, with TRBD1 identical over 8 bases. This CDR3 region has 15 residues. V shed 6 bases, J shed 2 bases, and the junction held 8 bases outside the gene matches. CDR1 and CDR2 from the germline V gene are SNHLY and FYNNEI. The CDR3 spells CASRGGQGPNYGYTF. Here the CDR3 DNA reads TGTGCCAGCAGGGGAGGACAGGGACCCAACTATGGCTACACCTTC.

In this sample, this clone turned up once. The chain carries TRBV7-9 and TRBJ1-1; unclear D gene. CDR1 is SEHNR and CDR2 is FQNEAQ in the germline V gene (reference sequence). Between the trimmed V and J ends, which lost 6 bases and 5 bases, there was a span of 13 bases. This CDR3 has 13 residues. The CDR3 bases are TGTGCCAGCAGGATTTTTCTTGGAACTGAAGCTTTCTTT. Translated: CASRIFLGTEAFF.

This chain's CDR3 is CASTRDTSGELFF. In DNA, the CDR3 is TGTGCCAGCACCCGGGACACATCCGGGGAGCTGTTTTTT. The chain links TRBV6-6 to TRBJ2-2, with D possibly matching TRBD1 (6 bases). V lost 7 bases and J lost 6, with 12 bases in between. CDR3 length equals 13 residues. CDR1 and CDR2 (germline): MNHNY, SVGAGI (reference sequence).

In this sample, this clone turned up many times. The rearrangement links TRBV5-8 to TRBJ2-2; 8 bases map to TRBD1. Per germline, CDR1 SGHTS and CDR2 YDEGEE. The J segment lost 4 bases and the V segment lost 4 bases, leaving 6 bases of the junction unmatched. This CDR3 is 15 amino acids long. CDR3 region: CASSRTGSGTGELFF. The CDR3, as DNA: TGTGCCAGCAGCAGGACAGGGTCGGGCACCGGGGAGCTGTTTTTT. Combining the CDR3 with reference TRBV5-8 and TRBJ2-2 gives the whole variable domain EAGVTQSPTHLIKTRGQQATLRCSPISGHTSVYWYQQALGLGLQFLLWYDEGEERNRGNFPPRFSGRQFPNYSSELNVNALELEDSALYLCASSRTGSGTGELFFGEGSRLTVL.

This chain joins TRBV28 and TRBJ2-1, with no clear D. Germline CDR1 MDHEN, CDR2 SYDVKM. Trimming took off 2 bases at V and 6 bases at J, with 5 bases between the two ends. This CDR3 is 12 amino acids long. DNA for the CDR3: TGTGCCAGCAGTTTAACCTTCAATGAGCAGTTCTTC. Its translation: CASSLTFNEQFF.

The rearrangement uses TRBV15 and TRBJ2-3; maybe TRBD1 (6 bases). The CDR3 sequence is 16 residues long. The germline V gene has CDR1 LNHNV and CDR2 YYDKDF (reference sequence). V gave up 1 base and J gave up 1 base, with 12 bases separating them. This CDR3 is CATSRVSGVGTDTQYF. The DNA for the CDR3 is TGTGCCACCAGCAGAGTGTCAGGGGTGGGCACAGATACGCAGTATTTT.

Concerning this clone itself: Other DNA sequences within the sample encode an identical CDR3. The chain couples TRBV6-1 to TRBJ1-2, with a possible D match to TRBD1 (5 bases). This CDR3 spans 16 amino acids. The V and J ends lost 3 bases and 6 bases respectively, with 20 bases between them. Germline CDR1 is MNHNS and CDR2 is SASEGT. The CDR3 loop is CASSEQRDSWENGYTF. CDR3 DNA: TGTGCCAGCAGTGAGCAACGGGACTCCTGGGAGAATGGCTACACCTTC.

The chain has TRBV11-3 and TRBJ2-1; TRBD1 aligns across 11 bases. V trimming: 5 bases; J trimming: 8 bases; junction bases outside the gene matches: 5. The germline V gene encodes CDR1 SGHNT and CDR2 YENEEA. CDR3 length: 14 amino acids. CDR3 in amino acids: CASSQRTGGHEQFF. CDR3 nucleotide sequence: TGTGCCAGCAGCCAGAGGACAGGGGGCCATGAGCAGTTCTTC. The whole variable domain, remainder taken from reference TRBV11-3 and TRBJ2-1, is EAGVVQSPRYKIIEKKQPVAFWCNPISGHNTLYWYLQNLGQGPELLIRYENEEAVDDSQLPKDRFSAERLKGVDSTLKIQPAELGDSAVYLCASSQRTGGHEQFFGPGTRLTVL.

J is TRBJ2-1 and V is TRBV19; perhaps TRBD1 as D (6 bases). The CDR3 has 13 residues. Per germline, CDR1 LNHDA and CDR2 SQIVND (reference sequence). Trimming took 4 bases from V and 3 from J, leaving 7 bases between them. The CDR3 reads CASSRGLYNEQFF. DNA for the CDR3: TGTGCCAGTAGTAGGGGGCTCTACAATGAGCAGTTCTTC.

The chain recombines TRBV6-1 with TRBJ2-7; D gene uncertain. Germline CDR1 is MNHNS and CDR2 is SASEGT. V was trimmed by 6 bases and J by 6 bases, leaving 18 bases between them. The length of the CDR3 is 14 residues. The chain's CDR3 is CASSPTTPTGEQYF. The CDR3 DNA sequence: TGTGCCAGCAGCCCTACTACTCCCACGGGCGAGCAGTACTTC.

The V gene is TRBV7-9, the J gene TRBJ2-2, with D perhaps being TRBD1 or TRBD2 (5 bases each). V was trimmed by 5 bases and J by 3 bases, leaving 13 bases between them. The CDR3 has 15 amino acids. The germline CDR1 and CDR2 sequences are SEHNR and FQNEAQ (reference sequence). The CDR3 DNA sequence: TGTGCCAGCAGCACTCGCCGGGGCGACACCGGGGAGCTGTTTTTT. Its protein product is CASSTRRGDTGELFF.

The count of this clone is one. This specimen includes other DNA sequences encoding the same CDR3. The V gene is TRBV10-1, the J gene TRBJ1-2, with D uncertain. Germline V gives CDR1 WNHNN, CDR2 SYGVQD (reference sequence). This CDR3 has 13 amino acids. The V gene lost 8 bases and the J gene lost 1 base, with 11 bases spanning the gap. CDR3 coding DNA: TGCGCCAGCCCTGGTGGCGGTAACTATGGCTACACCTTC. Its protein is CASPGGGNYGYTF.

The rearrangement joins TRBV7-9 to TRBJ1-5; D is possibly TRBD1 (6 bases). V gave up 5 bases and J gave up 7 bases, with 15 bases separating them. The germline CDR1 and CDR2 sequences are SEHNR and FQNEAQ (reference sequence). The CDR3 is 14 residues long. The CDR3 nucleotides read TGTGCCAGCAGCGGGTCGACAGGCTCCCAGCCCCAGCATTTT. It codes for CASSGSTGSQPQHF.

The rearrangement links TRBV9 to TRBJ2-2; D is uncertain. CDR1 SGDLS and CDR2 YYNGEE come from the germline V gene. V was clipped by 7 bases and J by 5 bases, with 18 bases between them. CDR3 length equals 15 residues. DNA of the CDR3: TGTGCCAGCGGACCCCCTTCTGGTCCGACCGGGGAGCTGTTTTTT. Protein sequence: CASGPPSGPTGELFF.

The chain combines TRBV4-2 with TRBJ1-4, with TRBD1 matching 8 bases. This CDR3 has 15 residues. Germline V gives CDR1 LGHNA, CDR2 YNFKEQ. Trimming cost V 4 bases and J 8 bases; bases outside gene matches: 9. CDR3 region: CASSRATGTGEKLFF. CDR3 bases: TGTGCCAGCAGCCGAGCGACCGGGACAGGCGAAAAACTGTTTTTT.

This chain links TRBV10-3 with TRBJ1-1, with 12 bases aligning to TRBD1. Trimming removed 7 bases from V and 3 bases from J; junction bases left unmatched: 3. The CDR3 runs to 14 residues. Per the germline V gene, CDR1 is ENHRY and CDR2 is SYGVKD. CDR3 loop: CAITRDRGHTEAFF. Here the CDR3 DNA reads TGTGCCATCACTAGGGACAGGGGGCACACTGAAGCTTTCTTT.

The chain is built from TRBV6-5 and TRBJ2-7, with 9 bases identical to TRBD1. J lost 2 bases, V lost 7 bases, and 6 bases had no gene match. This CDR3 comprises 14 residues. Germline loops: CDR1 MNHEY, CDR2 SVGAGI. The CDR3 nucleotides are TGTGCCAGCACCAAGGGACAGGGAACCTACGAGCAGTACTTC. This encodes CASTKGQGTYEQYF.

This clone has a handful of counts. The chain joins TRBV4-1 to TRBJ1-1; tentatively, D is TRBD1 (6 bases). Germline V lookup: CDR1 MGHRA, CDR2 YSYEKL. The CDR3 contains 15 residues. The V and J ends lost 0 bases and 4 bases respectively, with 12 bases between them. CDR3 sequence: CASSQDRGGSTEAFF. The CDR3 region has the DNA TGCGCCAGCAGCCAAGATAGAGGGGGGAGCACTGAAGCTTTCTTT.

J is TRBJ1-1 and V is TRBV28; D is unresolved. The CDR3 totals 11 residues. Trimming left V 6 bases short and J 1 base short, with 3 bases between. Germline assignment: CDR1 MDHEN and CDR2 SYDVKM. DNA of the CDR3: TGTGCCAGCAGGGGGAACACTGAAGCTTTCTTT. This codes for CASRGNTEAFF. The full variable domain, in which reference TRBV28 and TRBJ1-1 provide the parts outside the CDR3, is DVKVTQSSRYLVKRTGEKVFLECVQDMDHENMFWYRQDPGLGLRLIYFSYDVKMKEKGDIPEGYSVSREKKERFSLILESASTNQTSMYLCASRGNTEAFFGQGTRLTVV.

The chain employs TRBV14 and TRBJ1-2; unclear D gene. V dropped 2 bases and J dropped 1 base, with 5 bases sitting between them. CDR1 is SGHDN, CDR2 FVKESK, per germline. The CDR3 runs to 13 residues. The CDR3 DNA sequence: TGTGCCAGCAGCCAAATGAGTAACTATGGCTACACCTTC. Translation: CASSQMSNYGYTF.

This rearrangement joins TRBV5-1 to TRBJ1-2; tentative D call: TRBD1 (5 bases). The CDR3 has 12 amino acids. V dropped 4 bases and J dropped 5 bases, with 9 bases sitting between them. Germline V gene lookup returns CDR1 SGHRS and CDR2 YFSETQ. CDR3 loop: CASSEDTYGYTF. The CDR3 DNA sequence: TGCGCCAGCAGCGAGGACACTTATGGCTACACCTTC.

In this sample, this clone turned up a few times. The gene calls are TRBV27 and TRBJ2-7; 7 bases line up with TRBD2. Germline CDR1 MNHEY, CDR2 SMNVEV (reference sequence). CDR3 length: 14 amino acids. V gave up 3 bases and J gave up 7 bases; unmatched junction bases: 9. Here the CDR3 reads CASSFEGGPWEQYF. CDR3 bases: TGTGCCAGCAGTTTTGAGGGAGGGCCGTGGGAGCAGTACTTC.

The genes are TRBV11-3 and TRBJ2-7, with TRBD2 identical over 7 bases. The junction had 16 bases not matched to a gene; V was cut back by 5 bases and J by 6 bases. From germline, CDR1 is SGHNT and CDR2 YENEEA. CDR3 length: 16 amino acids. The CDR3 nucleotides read TGTGCCAGCAGCCCCCGAGGTAGCGGGCCGTACAGCGAGCAGTACTTC. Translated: CASSPRGSGPYSEQYF.

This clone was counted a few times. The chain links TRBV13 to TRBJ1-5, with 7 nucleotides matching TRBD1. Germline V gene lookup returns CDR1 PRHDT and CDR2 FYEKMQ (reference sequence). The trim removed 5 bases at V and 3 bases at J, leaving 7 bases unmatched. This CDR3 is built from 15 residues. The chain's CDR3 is CASSRQGQINQPQHF. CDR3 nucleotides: TGTGCCAGCAGCAGGCAGGGACAGATCAATCAGCCCCAGCATTTT.

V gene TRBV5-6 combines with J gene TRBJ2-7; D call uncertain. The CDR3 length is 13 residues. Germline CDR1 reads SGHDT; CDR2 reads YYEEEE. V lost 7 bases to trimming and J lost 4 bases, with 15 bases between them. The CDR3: CASFRYPGYEQYF. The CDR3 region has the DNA TGTGCCAGCTTCCGATACCCCGGTTACGAGCAGTACTTC.

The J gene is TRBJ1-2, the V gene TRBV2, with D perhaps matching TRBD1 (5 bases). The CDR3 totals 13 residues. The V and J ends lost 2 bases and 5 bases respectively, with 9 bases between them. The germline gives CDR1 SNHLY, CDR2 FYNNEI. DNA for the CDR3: TGTGCCAGCAGTGAAATGGGGGGATATGGCTACACCTTC. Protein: CASSEMGGYGYTF.

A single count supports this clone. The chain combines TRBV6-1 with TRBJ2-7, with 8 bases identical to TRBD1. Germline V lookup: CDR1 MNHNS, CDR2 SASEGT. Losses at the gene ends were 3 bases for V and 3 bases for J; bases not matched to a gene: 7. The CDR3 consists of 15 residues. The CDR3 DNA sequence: TGTGCCAGCAGTGAGGGGACAGGAATTATCTACGAGCAGTACTTC. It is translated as CASSEGTGIIYEQYF.

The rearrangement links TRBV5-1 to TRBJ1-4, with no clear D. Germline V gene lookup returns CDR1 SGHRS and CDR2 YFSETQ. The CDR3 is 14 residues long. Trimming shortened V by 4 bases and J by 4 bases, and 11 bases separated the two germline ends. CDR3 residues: CASSPRHHNEKLFF. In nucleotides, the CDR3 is TGCGCCAGCAGCCCACGACACCATAATGAAAAACTGTTTTTT. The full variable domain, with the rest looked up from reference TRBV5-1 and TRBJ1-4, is KAGVTQTPRYLIKTRGQQVTLSCSPISGHRSVSWYQQTPGQGLQFLFEYFSETQRNKGNFPGRFSGRQFSNSRSEMNVSTLELGDSALYLCASSPRHHNEKLFFGSGTQLSVL.

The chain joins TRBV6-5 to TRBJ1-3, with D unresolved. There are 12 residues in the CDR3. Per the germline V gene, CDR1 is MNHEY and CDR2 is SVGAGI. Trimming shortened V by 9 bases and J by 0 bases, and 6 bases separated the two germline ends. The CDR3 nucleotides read TGTGCCAGTCAGAACTCTGGAAACACCATATATTTT. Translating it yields CASQNSGNTIYF.